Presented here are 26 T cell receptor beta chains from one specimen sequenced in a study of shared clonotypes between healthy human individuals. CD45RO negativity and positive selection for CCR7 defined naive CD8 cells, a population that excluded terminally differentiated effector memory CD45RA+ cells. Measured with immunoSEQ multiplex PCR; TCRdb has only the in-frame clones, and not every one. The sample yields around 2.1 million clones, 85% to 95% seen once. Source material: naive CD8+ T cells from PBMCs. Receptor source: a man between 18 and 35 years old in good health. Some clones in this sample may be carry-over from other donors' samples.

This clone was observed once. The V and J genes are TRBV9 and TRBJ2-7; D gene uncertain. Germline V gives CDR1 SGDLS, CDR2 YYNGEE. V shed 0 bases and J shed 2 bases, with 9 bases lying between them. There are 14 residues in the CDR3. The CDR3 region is CASSVAAEAYEQYF. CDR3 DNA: TGTGCCAGCAGCGTAGCGGCAGAAGCCTACGAGCAGTACTTC. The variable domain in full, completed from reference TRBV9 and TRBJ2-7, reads DSGVTQTPKHLITATGQRVTLRCSPRSGDLSVYWYQQSLDQGLQFLIQYYNGEERAKGNILERFSAQQFPDLHSELNLSSLELGDSALYFCASSVAAEAYEQYFGPGTRLTVT.

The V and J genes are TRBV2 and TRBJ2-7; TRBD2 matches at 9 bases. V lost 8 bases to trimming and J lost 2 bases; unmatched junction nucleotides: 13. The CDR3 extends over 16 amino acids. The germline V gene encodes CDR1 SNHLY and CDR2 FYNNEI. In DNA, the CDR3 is TGTGCCAGCCTAGGGGATGAGACTAGCGGCACCTACGAGCAGTACTTC. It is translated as CASLGDETSGTYEQYF.

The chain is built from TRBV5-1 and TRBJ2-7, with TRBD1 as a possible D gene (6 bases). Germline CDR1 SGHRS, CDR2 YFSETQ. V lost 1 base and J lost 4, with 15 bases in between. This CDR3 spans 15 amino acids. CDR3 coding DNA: TGCGCCAGCAGCTTGAGTCAGGGGACACTATACGAGCAGTACTTC. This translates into CASSLSQGTLYEQYF.

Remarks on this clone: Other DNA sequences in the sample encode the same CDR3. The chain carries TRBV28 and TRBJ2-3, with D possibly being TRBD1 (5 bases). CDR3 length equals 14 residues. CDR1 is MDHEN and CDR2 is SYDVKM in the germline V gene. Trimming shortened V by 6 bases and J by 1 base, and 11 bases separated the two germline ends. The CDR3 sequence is CASSPGWGTDTQYF. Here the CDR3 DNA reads TGTGCCAGCAGCCCAGGGTGGGGCACAGATACGCAGTATTTT.

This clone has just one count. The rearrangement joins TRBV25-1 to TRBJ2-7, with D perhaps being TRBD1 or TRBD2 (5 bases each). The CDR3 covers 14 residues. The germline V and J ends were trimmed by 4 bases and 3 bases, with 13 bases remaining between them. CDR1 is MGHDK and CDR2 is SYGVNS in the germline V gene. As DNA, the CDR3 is TGTGCCAGCAGTGTGAGGGGAGCAGACTACGAGCAGTACTTC. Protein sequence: CASSVRGADYEQYF.

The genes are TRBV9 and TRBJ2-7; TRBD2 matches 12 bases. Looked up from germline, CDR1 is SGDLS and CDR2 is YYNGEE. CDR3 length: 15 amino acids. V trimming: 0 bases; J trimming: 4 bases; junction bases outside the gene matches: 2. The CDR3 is CASSVGGLAGYEQYF. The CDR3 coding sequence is TGTGCCAGCAGCGTAGGTGGACTAGCGGGGTACGAGCAGTACTTC. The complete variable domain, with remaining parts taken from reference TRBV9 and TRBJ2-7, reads DSGVTQTPKHLITATGQRVTLRCSPRSGDLSVYWYQQSLDQGLQFLIQYYNGEERAKGNILERFSAQQFPDLHSELNLSSLELGDSALYFCASSVGGLAGYEQYFGPGTRLTVT.

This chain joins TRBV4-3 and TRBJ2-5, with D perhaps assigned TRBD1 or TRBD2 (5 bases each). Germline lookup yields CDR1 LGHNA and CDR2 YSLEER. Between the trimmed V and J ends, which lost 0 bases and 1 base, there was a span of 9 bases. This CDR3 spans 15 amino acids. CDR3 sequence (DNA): TGCGCCAGCAGCCAAGAGGAGGACATCCAAGAGACCCAGTACTTC. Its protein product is CASSQEEDIQETQYF.

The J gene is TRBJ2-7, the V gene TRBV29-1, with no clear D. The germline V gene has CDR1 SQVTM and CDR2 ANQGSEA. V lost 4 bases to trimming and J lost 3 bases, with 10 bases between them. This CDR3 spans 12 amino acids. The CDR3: CSVAVGSYEQYF. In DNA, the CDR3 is TGCAGCGTTGCAGTGGGTAGCTACGAGCAGTACTTC.

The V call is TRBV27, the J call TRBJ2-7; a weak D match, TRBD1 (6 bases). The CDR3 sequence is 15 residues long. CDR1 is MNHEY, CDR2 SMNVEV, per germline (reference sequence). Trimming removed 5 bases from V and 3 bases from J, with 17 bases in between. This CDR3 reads CASSPATGTNYEQYF. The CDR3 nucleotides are TGTGCCAGCAGTCCGGCGACAGGTACCAACTACGAGCAGTACTTC.

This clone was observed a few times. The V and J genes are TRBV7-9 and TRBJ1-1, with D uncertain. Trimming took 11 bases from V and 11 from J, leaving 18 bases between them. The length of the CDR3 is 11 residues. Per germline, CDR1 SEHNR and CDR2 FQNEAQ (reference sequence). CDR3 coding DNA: TGTGCCCTAACTGGGTCTTCGGGCGCTTTCTTT. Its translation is CALTGSSGAFF.

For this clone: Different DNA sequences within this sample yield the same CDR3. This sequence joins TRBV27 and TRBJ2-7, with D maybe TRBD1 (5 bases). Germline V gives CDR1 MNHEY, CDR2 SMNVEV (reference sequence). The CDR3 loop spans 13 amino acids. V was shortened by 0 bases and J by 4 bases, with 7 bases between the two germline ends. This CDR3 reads CASSLSPGYEQYF. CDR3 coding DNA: TGTGCCAGCAGTTTATCTCCAGGGTACGAGCAGTACTTC.

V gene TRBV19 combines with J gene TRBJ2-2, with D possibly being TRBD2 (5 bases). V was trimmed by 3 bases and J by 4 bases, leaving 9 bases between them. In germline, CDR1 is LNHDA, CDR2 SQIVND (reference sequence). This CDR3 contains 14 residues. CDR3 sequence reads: CASSIPGITGELFF. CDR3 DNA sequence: TGTGCCAGTAGTATTCCCGGGATCACCGGGGAGCTGTTTTTT. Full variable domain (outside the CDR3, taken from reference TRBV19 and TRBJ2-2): DGGITQSPKYLFRKEGQNVTLSCEQNLNHDAMYWYRQDPGQGLRLIYYSQIVNDFQKGDIAEGYSVSREKKESFPLTVTSAQKNPTAFYLCASSIPGITGELFFGEGSRLTVL.

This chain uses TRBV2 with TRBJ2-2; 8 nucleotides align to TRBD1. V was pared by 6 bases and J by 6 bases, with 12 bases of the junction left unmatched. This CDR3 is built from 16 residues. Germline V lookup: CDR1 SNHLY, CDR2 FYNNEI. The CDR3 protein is CASSPPDRVDAGELFF. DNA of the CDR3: TGTGCCAGCAGCCCCCCGGACAGGGTAGATGCCGGGGAGCTGTTTTTT.

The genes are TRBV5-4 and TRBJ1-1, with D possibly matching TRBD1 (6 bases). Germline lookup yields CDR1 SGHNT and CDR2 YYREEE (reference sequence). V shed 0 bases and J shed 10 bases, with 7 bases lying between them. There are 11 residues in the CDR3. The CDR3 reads CASSLGQVAFF. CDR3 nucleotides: TGTGCCAGCAGCTTGGGACAGGTAGCTTTCTTT.

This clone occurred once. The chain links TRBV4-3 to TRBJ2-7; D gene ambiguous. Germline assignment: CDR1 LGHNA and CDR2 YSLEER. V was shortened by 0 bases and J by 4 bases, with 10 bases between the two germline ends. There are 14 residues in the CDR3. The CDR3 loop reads CASSQETNTYEQYF. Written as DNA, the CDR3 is TGCGCCAGCAGCCAAGAAACGAATACTTACGAGCAGTACTTC.

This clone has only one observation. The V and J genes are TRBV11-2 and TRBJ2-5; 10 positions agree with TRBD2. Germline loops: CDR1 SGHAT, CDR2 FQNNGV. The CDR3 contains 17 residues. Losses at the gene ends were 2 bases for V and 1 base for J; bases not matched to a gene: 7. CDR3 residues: CASSLLAGASLQETQYF. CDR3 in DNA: TGTGCCAGCAGCTTACTAGCGGGAGCCAGCCTCCAAGAGACCCAGTACTTC.

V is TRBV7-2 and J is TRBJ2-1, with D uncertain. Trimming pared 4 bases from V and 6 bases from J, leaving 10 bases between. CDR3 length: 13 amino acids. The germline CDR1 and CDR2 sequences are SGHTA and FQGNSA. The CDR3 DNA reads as TGTGCCAGCAGCTCCTTCACGGTCAATGAGCAGTTCTTC. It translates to CASSSFTVNEQFF.

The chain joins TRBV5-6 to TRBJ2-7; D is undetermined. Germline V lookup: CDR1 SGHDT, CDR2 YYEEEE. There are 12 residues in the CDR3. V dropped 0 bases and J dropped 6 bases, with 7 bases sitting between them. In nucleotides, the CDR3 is TGTGCCAGCAGCTTGGCCTTTAGCGAGCAGTACTTC. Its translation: CASSLAFSEQYF.

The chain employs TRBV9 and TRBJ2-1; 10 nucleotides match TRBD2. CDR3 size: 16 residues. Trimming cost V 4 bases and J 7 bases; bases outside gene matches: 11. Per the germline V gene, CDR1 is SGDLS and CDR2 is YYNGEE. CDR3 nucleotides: TGTGCCAGCAGCCCTGGATTAGGGACTAGCGAAAATGAGCAGTTCTTC. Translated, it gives CASSPGLGTSENEQFF. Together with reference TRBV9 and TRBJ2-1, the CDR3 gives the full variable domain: DSGVTQTPKHLITATGQRVTLRCSPRSGDLSVYWYQQSLDQGLQFLIQYYNGEERAKGNILERFSAQQFPDLHSELNLSSLELGDSALYFCASSPGLGTSENEQFFGPGTRLTVL.

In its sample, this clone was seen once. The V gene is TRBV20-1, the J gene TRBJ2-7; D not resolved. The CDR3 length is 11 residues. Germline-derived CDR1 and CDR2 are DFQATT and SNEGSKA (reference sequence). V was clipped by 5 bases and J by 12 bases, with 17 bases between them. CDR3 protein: CSARARNPRYF. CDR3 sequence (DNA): TGCAGTGCTCGCGCCCGGAACCCAAGGTACTTC.

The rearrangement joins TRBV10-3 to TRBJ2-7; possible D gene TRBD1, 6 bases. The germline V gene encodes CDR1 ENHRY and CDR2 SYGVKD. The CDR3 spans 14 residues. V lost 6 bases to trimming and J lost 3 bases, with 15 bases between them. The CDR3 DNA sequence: TGTGCCATCAGCTACACGGGACACAACTACGAGCAGTACTTC. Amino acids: CAISYTGHNYEQYF.

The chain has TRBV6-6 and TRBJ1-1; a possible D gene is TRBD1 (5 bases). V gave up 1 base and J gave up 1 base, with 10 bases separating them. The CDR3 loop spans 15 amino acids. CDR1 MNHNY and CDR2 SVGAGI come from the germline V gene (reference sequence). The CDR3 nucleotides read TGTGCCAGCAGTTACTTCGGGGGATCGAACACTGAAGCTTTCTTT. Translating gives CASSYFGGSNTEAFF.

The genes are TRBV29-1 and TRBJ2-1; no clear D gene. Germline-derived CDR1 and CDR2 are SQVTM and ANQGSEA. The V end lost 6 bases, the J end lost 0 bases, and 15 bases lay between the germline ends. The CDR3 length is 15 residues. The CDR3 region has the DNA TGCAGCGTGACCGATCAGCGAGACTCCTACAATGAGCAGTTCTTC. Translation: CSVTDQRDSYNEQFF.

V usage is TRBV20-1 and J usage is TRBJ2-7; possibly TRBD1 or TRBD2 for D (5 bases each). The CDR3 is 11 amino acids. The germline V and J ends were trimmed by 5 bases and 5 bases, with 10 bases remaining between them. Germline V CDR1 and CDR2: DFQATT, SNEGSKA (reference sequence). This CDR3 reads CSALGTHEQYF. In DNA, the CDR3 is TGCAGTGCTTTGGGGACCCACGAGCAGTACTTC.

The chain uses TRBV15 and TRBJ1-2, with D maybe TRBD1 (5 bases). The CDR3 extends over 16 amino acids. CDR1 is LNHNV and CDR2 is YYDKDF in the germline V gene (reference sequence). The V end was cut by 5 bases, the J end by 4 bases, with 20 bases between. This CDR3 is CATSPERGRFGYGYTF. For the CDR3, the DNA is TGTGCCACCAGCCCCGAGCGGGGCAGGTTCGGCTATGGCTACACCTTC. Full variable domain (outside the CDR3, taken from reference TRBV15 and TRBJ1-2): DAMVIQNPRYQVTQFGKPVTLSCSQTLNHNVMYWYQQKSSQAPKLLFHYYDKDFNNEADTPDNFQSRRPNTSFCFLDIRSPGLGDTAMYLCATSPERGRFGYGYTFGSGTRLTVV.

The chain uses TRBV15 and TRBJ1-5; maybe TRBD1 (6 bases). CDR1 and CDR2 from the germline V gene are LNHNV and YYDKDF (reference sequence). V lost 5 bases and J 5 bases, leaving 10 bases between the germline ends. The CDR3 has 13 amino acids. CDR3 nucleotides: TGTGCCACCAGCGTCGGGGGCGATCAGCCCCAGCATTTT. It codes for CATSVGGDQPQHF. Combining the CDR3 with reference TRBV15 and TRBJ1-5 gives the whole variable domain DAMVIQNPRYQVTQFGKPVTLSCSQTLNHNVMYWYQQKSSQAPKLLFHYYDKDFNNEADTPDNFQSRRPNTSFCFLDIRSPGLGDTAMYLCATSVGGDQPQHFGDGTRLSIL.